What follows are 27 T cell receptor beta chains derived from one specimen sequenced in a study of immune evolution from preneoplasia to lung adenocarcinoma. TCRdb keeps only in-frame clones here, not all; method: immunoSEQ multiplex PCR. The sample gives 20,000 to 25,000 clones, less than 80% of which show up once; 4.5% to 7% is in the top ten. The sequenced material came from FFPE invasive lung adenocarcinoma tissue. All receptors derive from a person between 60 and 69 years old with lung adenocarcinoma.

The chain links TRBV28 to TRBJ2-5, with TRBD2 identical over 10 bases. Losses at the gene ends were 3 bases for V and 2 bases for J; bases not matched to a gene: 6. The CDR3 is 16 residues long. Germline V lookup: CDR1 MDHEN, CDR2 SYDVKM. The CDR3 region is CASSFFGLAEQETQYF. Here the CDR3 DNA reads TGTGCCAGCAGTTTTTTCGGACTAGCGGAGCAAGAGACCCAGTACTTC. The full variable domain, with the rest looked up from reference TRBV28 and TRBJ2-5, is DVKVTQSSRYLVKRTGEKVFLECVQDMDHENMFWYRQDPGLGLRLIYFSYDVKMKEKGDIPEGYSVSREKKERFSLILESASTNQTSMYLCASSFFGLAEQETQYFGPGTRLLVL.

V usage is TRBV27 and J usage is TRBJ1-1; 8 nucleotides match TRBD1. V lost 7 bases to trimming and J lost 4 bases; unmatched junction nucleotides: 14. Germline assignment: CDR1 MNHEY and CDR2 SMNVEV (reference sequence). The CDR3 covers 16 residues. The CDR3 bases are TGTGCCAGCACCAGCCGGACAGGGTATATGGGCACTGAAGCTTTCTTT. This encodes CASTSRTGYMGTEAFF.

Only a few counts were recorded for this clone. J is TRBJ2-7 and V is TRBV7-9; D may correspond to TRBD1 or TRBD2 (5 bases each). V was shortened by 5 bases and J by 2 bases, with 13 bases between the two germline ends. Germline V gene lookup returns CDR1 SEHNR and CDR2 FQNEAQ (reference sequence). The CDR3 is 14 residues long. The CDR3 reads CASSLGQGAYEQYF. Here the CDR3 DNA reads TGTGCCAGCAGCCTGGGGCAGGGAGCCTACGAGCAGTACTTC.

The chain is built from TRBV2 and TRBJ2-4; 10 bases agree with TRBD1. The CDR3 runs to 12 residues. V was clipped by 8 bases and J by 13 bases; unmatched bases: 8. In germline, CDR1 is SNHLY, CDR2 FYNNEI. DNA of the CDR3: TGTGCCAGCGCTAAACCGGGACAGGGGCAGTACTTC. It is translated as CASAKPGQGQYF.

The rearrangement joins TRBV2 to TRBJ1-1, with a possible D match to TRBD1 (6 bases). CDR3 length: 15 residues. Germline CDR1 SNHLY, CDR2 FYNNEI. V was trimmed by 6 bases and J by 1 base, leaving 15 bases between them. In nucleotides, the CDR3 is TGTGCCAGCAGCCCCGGACAGAGAAAGAACACTGAAGCTTTCTTT. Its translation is CASSPGQRKNTEAFF.

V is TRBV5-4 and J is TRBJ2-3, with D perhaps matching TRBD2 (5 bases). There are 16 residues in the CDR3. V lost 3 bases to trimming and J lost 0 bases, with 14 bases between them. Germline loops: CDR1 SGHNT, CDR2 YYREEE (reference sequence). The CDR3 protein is CASSSGSSGSTDTQYF. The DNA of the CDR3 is TGTGCCAGCAGCTCCGGCTCTTCGGGGAGCACAGATACGCAGTATTTT.

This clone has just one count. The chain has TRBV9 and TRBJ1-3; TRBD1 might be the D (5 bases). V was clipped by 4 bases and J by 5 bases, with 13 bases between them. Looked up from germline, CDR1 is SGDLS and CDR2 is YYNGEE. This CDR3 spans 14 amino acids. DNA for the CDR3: TGTGCCAGCAGCTACCGGGACGAGCGAAACACCATATATTTT. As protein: CASSYRDERNTIYF.

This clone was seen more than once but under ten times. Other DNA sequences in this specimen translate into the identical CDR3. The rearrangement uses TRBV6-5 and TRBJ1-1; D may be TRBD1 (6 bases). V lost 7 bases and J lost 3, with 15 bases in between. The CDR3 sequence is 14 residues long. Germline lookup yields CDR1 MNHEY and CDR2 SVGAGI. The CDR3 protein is CASKGGFRDTEAFF. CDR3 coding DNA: TGTGCCAGCAAGGGGGGTTTTCGGGACACTGAAGCTTTCTTT.

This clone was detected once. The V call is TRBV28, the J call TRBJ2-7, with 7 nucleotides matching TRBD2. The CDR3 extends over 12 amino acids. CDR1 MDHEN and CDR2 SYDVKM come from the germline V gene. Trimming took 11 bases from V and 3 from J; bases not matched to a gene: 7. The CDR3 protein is CAAAGVGYEQYF. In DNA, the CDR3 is TGTGCCGCGGCGGGGGTGGGCTACGAGCAGTACTTC.

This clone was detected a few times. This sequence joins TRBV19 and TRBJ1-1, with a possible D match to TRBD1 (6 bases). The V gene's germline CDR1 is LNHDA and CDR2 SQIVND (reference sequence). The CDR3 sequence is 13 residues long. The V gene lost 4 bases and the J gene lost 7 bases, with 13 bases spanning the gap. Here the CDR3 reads CASSTQTGHEAFF. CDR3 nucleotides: TGTGCCAGTAGTACCCAGACAGGTCATGAAGCTTTCTTT.

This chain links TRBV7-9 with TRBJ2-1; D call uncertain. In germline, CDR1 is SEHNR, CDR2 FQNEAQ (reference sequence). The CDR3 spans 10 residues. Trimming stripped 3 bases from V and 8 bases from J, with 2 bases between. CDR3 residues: CASSFHEQFF. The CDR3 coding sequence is TGTGCCAGCAGCTTCCATGAGCAGTTCTTC.

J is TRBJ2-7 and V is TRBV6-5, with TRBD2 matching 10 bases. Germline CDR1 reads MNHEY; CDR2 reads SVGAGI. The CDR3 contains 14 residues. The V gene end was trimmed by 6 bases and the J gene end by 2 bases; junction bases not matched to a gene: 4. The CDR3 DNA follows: TGTGCCAGCAGACGGACTAGCGGAGCCTACGAGCAGTACTTC. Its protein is CASRRTSGAYEQYF.

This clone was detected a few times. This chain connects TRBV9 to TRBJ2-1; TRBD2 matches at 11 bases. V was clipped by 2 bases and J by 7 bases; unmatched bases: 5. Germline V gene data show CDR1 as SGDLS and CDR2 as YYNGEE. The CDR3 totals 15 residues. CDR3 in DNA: TGTGCCAGCAGCGTCATAGCGGGGGGGAGGAATGAGCAGTTCTTC. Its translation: CASSVIAGGRNEQFF.

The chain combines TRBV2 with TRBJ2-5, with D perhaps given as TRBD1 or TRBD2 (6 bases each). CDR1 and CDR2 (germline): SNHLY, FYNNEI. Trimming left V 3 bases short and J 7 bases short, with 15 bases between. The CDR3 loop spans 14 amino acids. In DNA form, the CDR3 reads TGTGCCAGCAGTGAGGTGGGGGGCTCGGGGACCCAGTACTTC. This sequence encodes CASSEVGGSGTQYF.

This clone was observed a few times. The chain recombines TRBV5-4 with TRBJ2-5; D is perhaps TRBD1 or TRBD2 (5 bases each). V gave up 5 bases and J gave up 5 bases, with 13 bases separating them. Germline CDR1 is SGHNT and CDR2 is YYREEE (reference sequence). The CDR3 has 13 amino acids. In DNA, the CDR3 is TGTGCCAGCAGTTTCGACTGGGGGGAGACCCAGTACTTC. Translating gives CASSFDWGETQYF.

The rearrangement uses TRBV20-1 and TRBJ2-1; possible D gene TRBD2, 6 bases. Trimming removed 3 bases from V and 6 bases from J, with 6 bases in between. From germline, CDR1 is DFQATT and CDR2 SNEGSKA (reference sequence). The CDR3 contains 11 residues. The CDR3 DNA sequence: TGCAGTGCTAGGGGGGGCAATGAGCAGTTCTTC. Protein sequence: CSARGGNEQFF.

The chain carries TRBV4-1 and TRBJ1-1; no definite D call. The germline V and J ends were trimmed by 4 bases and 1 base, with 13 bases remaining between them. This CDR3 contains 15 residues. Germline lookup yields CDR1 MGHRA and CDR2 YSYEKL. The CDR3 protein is CASSLREGRNTEAFF. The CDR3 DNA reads TGCGCCAGCAGCCTAAGAGAAGGGAGGAACACTGAAGCTTTCTTT.

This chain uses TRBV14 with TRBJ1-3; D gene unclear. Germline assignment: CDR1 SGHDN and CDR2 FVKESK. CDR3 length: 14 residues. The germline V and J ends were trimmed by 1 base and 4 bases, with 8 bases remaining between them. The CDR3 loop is CASSQVTAGNTIYF. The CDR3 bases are TGTGCCAGCAGCCAAGTAACAGCCGGAAACACCATATATTTT.

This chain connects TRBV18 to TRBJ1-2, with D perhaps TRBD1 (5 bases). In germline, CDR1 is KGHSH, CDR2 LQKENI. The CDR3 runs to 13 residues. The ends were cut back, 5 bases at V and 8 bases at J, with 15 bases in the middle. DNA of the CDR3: TGTGCCAGCTCAACCAGGGACGGGGAAGGCTACACCTTC. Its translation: CASSTRDGEGYTF.

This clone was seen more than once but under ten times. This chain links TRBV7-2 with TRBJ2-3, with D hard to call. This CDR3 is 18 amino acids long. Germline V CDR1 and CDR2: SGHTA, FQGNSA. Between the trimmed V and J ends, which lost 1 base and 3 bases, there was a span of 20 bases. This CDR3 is CASSLVARPRFGTDTQYF. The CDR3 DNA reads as TGTGCCAGCAGCTTAGTGGCAAGGCCAAGGTTTGGGACAGATACGCAGTATTTT.

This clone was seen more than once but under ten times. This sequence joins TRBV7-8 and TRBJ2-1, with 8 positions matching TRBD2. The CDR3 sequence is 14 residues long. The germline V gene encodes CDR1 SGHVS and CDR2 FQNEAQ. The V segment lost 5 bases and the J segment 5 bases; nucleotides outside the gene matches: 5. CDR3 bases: TGTGCCAGCAGCCCTCAGACTAGCGACAATGAGCAGTTCTTC. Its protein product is CASSPQTSDNEQFF.

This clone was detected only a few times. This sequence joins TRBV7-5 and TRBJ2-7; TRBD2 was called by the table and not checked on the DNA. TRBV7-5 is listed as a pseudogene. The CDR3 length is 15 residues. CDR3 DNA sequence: TGTGTCAGAAGCGGAGGGGTTAGCGTATCCTACGAGCAGTACTTC. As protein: CVRSGGVSVSYEQYF.

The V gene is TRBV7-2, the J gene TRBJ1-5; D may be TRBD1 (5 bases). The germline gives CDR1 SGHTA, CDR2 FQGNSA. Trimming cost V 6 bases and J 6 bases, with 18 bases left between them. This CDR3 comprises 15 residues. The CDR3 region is CASSWDLAVGQPQHF. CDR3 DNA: TGTGCCAGCAGTTGGGACTTAGCCGTTGGTCAGCCCCAGCATTTT.

CDR3 DNA: TGTGCCAGCAGCGCCCAGGGGGCGCAAGACGGGGAGCTGTTTTTT. Protein: CASSAQGAQDGELFF. The chain has TRBV21-1 and TRBJ2-2; TRBD1, the D gene given by the table, was not confirmed from the DNA. TRBV21-1 is a recognized pseudogene. The CDR3 has 15 residues.

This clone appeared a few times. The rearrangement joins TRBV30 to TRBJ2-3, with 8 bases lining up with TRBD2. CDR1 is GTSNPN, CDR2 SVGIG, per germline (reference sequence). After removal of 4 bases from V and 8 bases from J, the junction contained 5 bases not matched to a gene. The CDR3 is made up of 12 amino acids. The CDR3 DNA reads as TGTGCCTGGACGGGAGGGGGTGGTACGCAGTATTTT. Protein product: CAWTGGGGTQYF.

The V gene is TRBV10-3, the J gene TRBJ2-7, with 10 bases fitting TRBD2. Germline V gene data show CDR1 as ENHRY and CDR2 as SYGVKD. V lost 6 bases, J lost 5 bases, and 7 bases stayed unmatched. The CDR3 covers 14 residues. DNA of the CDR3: TGTGCCATCAGCCTAGCGGGAGTGGGGAACGAGCAGTACTTC. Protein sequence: CAISLAGVGNEQYF.

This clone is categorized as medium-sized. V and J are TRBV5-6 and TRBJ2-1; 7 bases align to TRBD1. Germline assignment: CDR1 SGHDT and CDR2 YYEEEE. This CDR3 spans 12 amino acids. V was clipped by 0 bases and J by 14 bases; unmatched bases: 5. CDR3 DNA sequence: TGTGCCAGCAGCTTGGGGGACAGTCCTGAGTTCTTC. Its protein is CASSLGDSPEFF.